The source of this TCR beta chain is a study of T cell repertoires in cytomegalovirus infection. Study-wide background: Indicated by public TCR beta signatures were CMV infection and matching HLA type.

Deletions cut 5 bases from V and 2 bases from J, with 9 bases between. Germline V gene data show CDR1 as SGHTA and CDR2 as FQGNSA. CDR3 size: 13 residues. Whole-study findings and limits: Ex vivo, HLA-C-restricted CMV-specific TCR beta clonotypes prevailed over the rest of the response. Adding up the frequency of public TCR beta families identified people who carried CMV plus the relevant HLA.

TCRdb re-derived calls from the reads in MiXCR, one entry per CDR3 protein. This table has some 680,000 distinct CDR3 sequences, less than 40% appearing once. This clonotype has just a few counts. Its antigen is undetermined. This clonotype originated in a human donor in good health (CMV status not recorded). Some clones in this sample may be carry-over from other donors' samples. This sequence joins TRBV7-2 and TRBJ1-2; D may be TRBD1 (5 bases). The sequencing sample was made of PBMCs. CDR3 DNA: TGTGCCAGCAGCCACGCAGGGAACTATGGCTACACCTTC. Translating gives CASSHAGNYGYTF.